The 18 T cell receptor beta chains below all came from one sample that was sequenced in a study of blood T cell repertoires in COVID-19. The table came from immunoSEQ multiplex PCR; TCRdb's copy has only in-frame clones and leaves some out. The sample shows about 160,000 clones, about 86% of them seen only once. Sequences were obtained from PBMCs or T cells enriched from blood (not recorded which). The receptor source for this set is a man over 45 who had recovered from COVID-19.

The gene calls are TRBV18 and TRBJ2-3, with D maybe TRBD2 (5 bases). The CDR3 runs to 15 residues. The V gene lost 0 bases and the J gene lost 3 bases, with 10 bases spanning the gap. Germline assignment: CDR1 KGHSH and CDR2 LQKENI. CDR3 nucleotide sequence: TGTGCCAGCTCACCACCGCTTCTAGCAACAGATACGCAGTATTTT. Residues: CASSPPLLATDTQYF.

This rearrangement joins TRBV3-1 (or the pseudogene TRBV3-2) to TRBJ2-5; possible D gene TRBD1, 7 bases. The CDR3 is 18 amino acids. Germline assignment: CDR1 LGHDT and CDR2 YNNKEL (reference sequence). Trimming removed 1 base at V and 3 bases at J, with 21 bases between. The CDR3 DNA follows: TGTGCCAGCAGCCAAGTTCTTAAGTTCAGGGGGGCTAAAGAGACCCAGTACTTC. This sequence encodes CASSQVLKFRGAKETQYF.

V gene TRBV7-9 combines with J gene TRBJ2-7; 8 positions agree with TRBD1. Trimming at V came to 5 bases and at J to 2 bases, leaving 11 bases not matched to a gene. The CDR3 is made up of 16 amino acids. The germline V gene encodes CDR1 SEHNR and CDR2 FQNEAQ (reference sequence). The CDR3 loop reads CASSPSRGRLTYEQYF. Here the CDR3 DNA reads TGTGCCAGCAGCCCGAGCAGGGGGCGCCTTACCTACGAGCAGTACTTC.

This chain links TRBV4-3 with TRBJ1-2; maybe TRBD1 (6 bases). The germline V gene has CDR1 LGHNA and CDR2 YSLEER. Trimming stripped 2 bases from V and 0 bases from J, with 16 bases between. The CDR3 runs 17 residues. CDR3 coding DNA: TGCGCCAGCAGCCAATATGCCAGGGGTCACACTAACTATGGCTACACCTTC. This gives the protein CASSQYARGHTNYGYTF.

The genes are TRBV2 and TRBJ1-2; TRBD1 matches 8 bases. V lost 5 bases, J lost 3 bases, and 14 bases stayed unmatched. In germline, CDR1 is SNHLY, CDR2 FYNNEI. The CDR3 loop spans 17 amino acids. The CDR3 region has the DNA TGTGCCAGCAGTCCGCTGCCCGGACAGGGAGTTTACTATGGCTACACCTTC. Its translation is CASSPLPGQGVYYGYTF.

A single count supports this clone. The chain recombines TRBV3-1 (or the pseudogene TRBV3-2) with TRBJ1-2; D is perhaps TRBD1 (6 bases). Germline V gives CDR1 LGHDT, CDR2 YNNKEL (reference sequence). Trimming pared 6 bases from V and 3 bases from J, leaving 11 bases between. CDR3 length: 13 amino acids. The CDR3 here is CASSRDTYYGYTF. The DNA for the CDR3 is TGTGCCAGCAGTCGGGACACATACTATGGCTACACCTTC.

This chain uses TRBV9 with TRBJ1-6; no clear D. Germline V lookup: CDR1 SGDLS, CDR2 YYNGEE. The V gene lost 0 bases and the J gene lost 4 bases, with 5 bases spanning the gap. The length of the CDR3 is 14 residues. The DNA of the CDR3 is TGTGCCAGCAGCGTAGCCCCTTATAATTCACCCCTCCACTTT. Translation: CASSVAPYNSPLHF.

The V gene is TRBV5-6, the J gene TRBJ2-3, with 7 bases lining up with TRBD1. The germline V gene has CDR1 SGHDT and CDR2 YYEEEE. V was pared by 4 bases and J by 2 bases, with 7 bases of the junction left unmatched. The CDR3 is 15 residues long. For the CDR3, the DNA is TGTGCCAGCAGCGCGCTAGACAGGGTCACAGATACGCAGTATTTT. Its translation is CASSALDRVTDTQYF.

In DNA, the CDR3 is TGTGCCAGCAGTTACGGGCTAGCGGGGGCCTCCTACGAGCAGTACTTC. As protein: CASSYGLAGASYEQYF. The chain carries TRBV6-5 and TRBJ2-7, with TRBD2 matching over 10 bases. Germline CDR1 reads MNHEY; CDR2 reads SVGAGI. The junction had 4 bases not matched to a gene; V was cut back by 2 bases and J by 0 bases. CDR3 size: 16 residues.

J is TRBJ1-6 and V is TRBV10-3; 10 nucleotides align to TRBD1. The CDR3 consists of 16 residues. The germline V gene encodes CDR1 ENHRY and CDR2 SYGVKD. V gave up 6 bases and J gave up 9 bases; unmatched junction bases: 11. This CDR3 is CAISNPTGGGSSPLHF. The CDR3 bases are TGTGCCATCAGCAACCCGACAGGGGGCGGTAGTTCACCCCTCCACTTT.

In this sample, this clone turned up once. V usage is TRBV7-2 and J usage is TRBJ2-1; TRBD2 aligns across 12 bases. The CDR3 is made up of 17 amino acids. Germline assignment: CDR1 SGHTA and CDR2 FQGNSA. V gave up 5 bases and J gave up 5 bases; unmatched junction bases: 10. The CDR3 DNA reads TGTGCCAGCAGCCAGAGGACTAGCGGGGTGAGAAACAATGAGCAGTTCTTC. The encoded protein is CASSQRTSGVRNNEQFF.

This clone was seen once. This rearrangement joins TRBV2 to TRBJ1-2; TRBD1 matches 11 bases. The germline CDR1 and CDR2 sequences are SNHLY and FYNNEI. V shed 5 bases and J 6 bases; nucleotides not matched to a gene: 2. This CDR3 is built from 13 residues. CDR3 protein: CASSSDRGHGYTF. In DNA form, the CDR3 reads TGTGCCAGCAGTTCGGACAGGGGGCATGGCTACACCTTC.

The V call is TRBV5-4, the J call TRBJ2-5, with 9 bases that match TRBD2. The CDR3 runs to 17 residues. In germline, CDR1 is SGHNT, CDR2 YYREEE (reference sequence). J lost 5 bases, V lost 0 bases, and 11 bases had no gene match. CDR3 nucleotides: TGTGCCAGCAGCTTGGCCGGGAGCGGGGGGCGCCTCGAGACCCAGTACTTC. Amino acids: CASSLAGSGGRLETQYF.

CDR3 sequence: CASSPLGGGNQPQHF. CDR3 DNA: TGTGCCAGCAGCCCCCTTGGTGGGGGGAATCAGCCCCAGCATTTT. The chain uses TRBV7-6 and TRBJ1-5, with D possibly TRBD1 on 5 matching bases. V lost 5 bases to trimming and J lost 4 bases, with 15 bases between them. The germline V gene encodes CDR1 SGHVS and CDR2 FNYEAQ. This CDR3 has 15 amino acids. The entire variable domain, with the rest obtained from reference TRBV7-6 and TRBJ1-5, is as follows: GAGVSQSPRYKVTKRGQDVALRCDPISGHVSLYWYRQALGQGPEFLTYFNYEAQQDKSGLPNDRFSAERPEGSISTLTIQRTEQRDSAMYRCASSPLGGGNQPQHFGDGTRLSIL.

The rearrangement joins TRBV5-6 to TRBJ1-1, with D unclear. The germline CDR1 and CDR2 sequences are SGHDT and YYEEEE. This CDR3 spans 12 amino acids. V was pared by 2 bases and J by 3 bases, with 5 bases between. This CDR3 is CASSFGYTEAFF. The CDR3 coding sequence is TGTGCCAGCAGCTTCGGTTACACTGAAGCTTTCTTT.

The chain combines TRBV11-1 with TRBJ1-2; TRBD1 matches at 7 bases. The CDR3 is 15 residues long. CDR1 is SGHAT and CDR2 is FQDESV in the germline V gene (reference sequence). V lost 3 bases to trimming and J lost 3 bases; unmatched junction nucleotides: 7. CDR3 in amino acids: CASSFNRGADYGYTF. The CDR3 DNA reads TGTGCCAGCAGCTTTAACAGGGGCGCGGACTATGGCTACACCTTC.

This clone was picked up many times. The chain couples TRBV27 to TRBJ2-7; D perhaps matches TRBD1 (6 bases). V was pared by 3 bases and J by 5 bases, with 14 bases between. This CDR3 comprises 14 residues. Per germline, CDR1 MNHEY and CDR2 SMNVEV (reference sequence). CDR3 protein: CASSLGQGSDEQYF. The CDR3 nucleotides are TGTGCCAGCAGTTTGGGGCAGGGGAGTGACGAGCAGTACTTC.

The chain uses TRBV10-2 and TRBJ1-1; 9 bases agree with TRBD1. The CDR3 has 15 amino acids. CDR1 WSHSY and CDR2 SAAADI come from the germline V gene. J lost 6 bases, V lost 3 bases, and 8 bases had no gene match. This CDR3 is CASSEAGTGTPEAFF. The CDR3 bases are TGCGCCAGCAGTGAAGCCGGGACAGGGACTCCTGAAGCTTTCTTT.